The 17 T cell receptor beta chains below were found in one sample sequenced in a study of cytomegalovirus exposure and HLA in healthy donors. PCR primers comprised 60 Vbeta and 13 Jbeta primers. Assay used: immunoSEQ multiplex PCR; TCRdb lists only in-frame clones, some missing. The sample shows roughly 130,000 clones, approximately 84% of them seen only once. Sequencing was done on a sample of PBMCs. The receptors stem from a woman aged 40 to 50 in good health and CMV-seronegative.

The J gene is TRBJ2-3, the V gene TRBV27, with 7 bases lining up with TRBD2. The germline CDR1 and CDR2 sequences are MNHEY and SMNVEV (reference sequence). The CDR3 is 15 amino acids. Germline trimming cut 2 bases from V and 1 base from J; bases unmatched to any gene: 3. CDR3 region: CASSLPAGGTDTQYF. The CDR3 nucleotides are TGTGCCAGCAGTTTACCGGCGGGGGGCACAGATACGCAGTATTTT.

The J gene is TRBJ2-5, the V gene TRBV5-8; D might be TRBD1 (6 bases). This CDR3 contains 15 residues. Trimming took 0 bases from V and 1 from J, leaving 10 bases between them. CDR1 is SGHTS and CDR2 is YDEGEE in the germline V gene. For the CDR3, the DNA is TGTGCCAGCAGCTTGGGGGGGCCCCTCCAAGAGACCCAGTACTTC. Amino acids: CASSLGGPLQETQYF.

This clone was counted only a few times. The chain couples TRBV27 to TRBJ2-3; 8 bases are a match to TRBD1. The CDR3 totals 15 residues. The V gene's germline CDR1 is MNHEY and CDR2 SMNVEV (reference sequence). The V segment lost 5 bases and the J segment 6 bases; nucleotides outside the gene matches: 10. The CDR3, as DNA: TGTGCCAGCAGTCGGTTCGACAGGGGATTCGATACGCAGTATTTT. It translates to CASSRFDRGFDTQYF.

The chain joins TRBV6-6 to TRBJ2-1, with 12 positions matching TRBD2. The trim removed 8 bases at V and 7 bases at J, leaving 3 bases unmatched. CDR1 MNHNY and CDR2 SVGAGI come from the germline V gene (reference sequence). The CDR3 has 13 amino acids. The DNA of the CDR3 is TGTGCCAGCGGACTAGCGGGATGGAATGAGCAGTTCTTC. As protein: CASGLAGWNEQFF.

The genes are TRBV6-1 and TRBJ2-3, with 12 bases that match TRBD2. Germline values: CDR1 MNHNS, CDR2 SASEGT. The length of the CDR3 is 15 residues. V gave up 6 bases and J gave up 4 bases; unmatched junction bases: 5. DNA of the CDR3: TGTGCCAGCAGAGCTACTAGCGGGGGGTCAGATACGCAGTATTTT. Translated: CASRATSGGSDTQYF.

This chain joins TRBV5-1 and TRBJ2-3; D is undetermined. Germline CDR1 SGHRS, CDR2 YFSETQ. The CDR3 consists of 15 residues. Trimming took 0 bases from V and 1 from J, leaving 9 bases between them. Here the CDR3 reads CASSLGGAGTDTQYF. For the CDR3, the DNA is TGCGCCAGCAGCTTGGGAGGTGCGGGCACAGATACGCAGTATTTT.

This clone showed up just once. The J gene is TRBJ1-1, the V gene TRBV19; D remains unclear. The CDR3 is 14 amino acids. The V end lost 6 bases, the J end lost 1 base, and 12 bases lay between the germline ends. The germline V gene has CDR1 LNHDA and CDR2 SQIVND (reference sequence). Here the CDR3 DNA reads TGTGCCAGTAGCCCCCCCAGGCAGAACACTGAAGCTTTCTTT. It yields the protein CASSPPRQNTEAFF.

J is TRBJ2-7 and V is TRBV5-1; TRBD1 aligns across 10 bases. Trimming removed 3 bases from V and 1 base from J; junction bases left unmatched: 13. The germline gives CDR1 SGHRS, CDR2 YFSETQ. CDR3 length: 18 residues. In DNA, the CDR3 is TGCGCCAGCAGCTCCCCCCATCCCGGGACAGGGGTTTCCTACGAGCAGTACTTC. This codes for CASSSPHPGTGVSYEQYF.

V gene TRBV9 combines with J gene TRBJ1-1; tentatively, D is TRBD1 (6 bases). Trimming stripped 0 bases from V and 3 bases from J, with 21 bases between. CDR3 length equals 18 residues. The V gene's germline CDR1 is SGDLS and CDR2 YYNGEE. The DNA for the CDR3 is TGTGCCAGCAGCGTAGGGGGAGGGGGACTAGGGAGAGACACTGAAGCTTTCTTT. It yields the protein CASSVGGGGLGRDTEAFF.

This clone was seen just once. The gene calls are TRBV18 and TRBJ2-7; no definite D call. The germline V and J ends were trimmed by 2 bases and 3 bases, with 8 bases remaining between them. From germline, CDR1 is KGHSH and CDR2 LQKENI. The length of the CDR3 is 13 residues. CDR3 coding DNA: TGTGCCAGCTCACCAGACACGGTCTACGAGCAGTACTTC. The encoded protein is CASSPDTVYEQYF. Full variable domain (outside the CDR3, taken from reference TRBV18 and TRBJ2-7): NAGVMQNPRHLVRRRGQEARLRCSPMKGHSHVYWYRQLPEEGLKFMVYLQKENIIDESGMPKERFSAEFPKEGPSILRIQQVVRGDSAAYFCASSPDTVYEQYFGPGTRLTVT.

The chain has TRBV9 and TRBJ1-3; D is perhaps TRBD1 (6 bases). Per the germline V gene, CDR1 is SGDLS and CDR2 is YYNGEE. V was shortened by 4 bases and J by 3 bases, with 17 bases between the two germline ends. CDR3 length equals 16 residues. The CDR3 loop is CASSPPGGHVGNTIYF. CDR3 bases: TGTGCCAGCAGCCCTCCGGGGGGGCACGTTGGAAACACCATATATTTT. The whole variable domain, filled in from reference TRBV9 and TRBJ1-3, reads DSGVTQTPKHLITATGQRVTLRCSPRSGDLSVYWYQQSLDQGLQFLIQYYNGEERAKGNILERFSAQQFPDLHSELNLSSLELGDSALYFCASSPPGGHVGNTIYFGEGSWLTVV.

The chain has TRBV11-3 and TRBJ2-5, with a possible D match to TRBD1 (6 bases). Germline CDR1 is SGHNT and CDR2 is YENEEA. The length of the CDR3 is 14 residues. The V and J ends lost 6 bases and 1 base respectively, with 12 bases between them. The CDR3 protein is CASSSQGSQETQYF. The CDR3 DNA follows: TGTGCCAGCAGTTCGCAGGGGAGCCAAGAGACCCAGTACTTC.

The chain employs TRBV5-6 and TRBJ1-2, with 7 bases aligning to TRBD1. This CDR3 region has 14 residues. Germline V gives CDR1 SGHDT, CDR2 YYEEEE. V trimming: 4 bases; J trimming: 2 bases; junction bases outside the gene matches: 5. CDR3 protein: CASSQDRRNYGYTF. The CDR3 DNA reads as TGTGCCAGCAGCCAGGACAGGCGGAACTATGGCTACACCTTC.

This clone was seen a few times. This chain joins TRBV11-2 and TRBJ1-1; D gene ambiguous. The V end was cut by 5 bases, the J end by 4 bases, with 11 bases between. The CDR3 contains 13 residues. Per the germline V gene, CDR1 is SGHAT and CDR2 is FQNNGV. CDR3 DNA sequence: TGTGCCAGCAGCGGGGTCGGGAGCACTGAAGCTTTCTTT. It is translated as CASSGVGSTEAFF.

The rearrangement links TRBV2 to TRBJ2-2, with D hard to call. With 0 bases removed from V and 7 bases from J, the gap between germline ends came to 9 bases. The length of the CDR3 is 14 residues. CDR1 and CDR2 (germline): SNHLY, FYNNEI. DNA of the CDR3: TGTGCCAGCAGTGAAGCGCTTCGGAGCGGGGAGCTGTTTTTT. Protein sequence: CASSEALRSGELFF.

The rearrangement joins TRBV9 to TRBJ2-5; TRBD2 agrees at 7 bases. Trimming cost V 2 bases and J 7 bases; bases outside gene matches: 11. In germline, CDR1 is SGDLS, CDR2 YYNGEE. The CDR3 runs 15 residues. The CDR3 nucleotides are TGTGCCAGCAGCGTTGGGGGGGTCGGGATAGCGACCCAGTACTTC. Translating it yields CASSVGGVGIATQYF.

V gene TRBV6-5 combines with J gene TRBJ2-6; perhaps TRBD2 as D (6 bases). There are 15 residues in the CDR3. V lost 2 bases to trimming and J lost 4 bases, with 9 bases between them. Germline V gene sequence: CDR1 MNHEY, CDR2 SVGAGI. The DNA of the CDR3 is TGTGCCAGCAGTTACGGAGGGGCCGGGGCCAACGTCCTGACTTTC. This codes for CASSYGGAGANVLTF.